The sample holds many counts of the clone carrying this T cell receptor beta chain. As yet, its antigen is unknown. V dropped 6 bases and J dropped 5 bases, with 7 bases sitting between them. The CDR3 contains 11 residues. CDR1 is SGHAT, CDR2 FQNNGV, per germline. This specimen belongs to a study of CD8+CD57+ T cells in acquired aplastic anemia. Study in general: Sorting CD4+ and CD8+ cells gave DNA averaging approximately 3 ug. Study results and limitations: The same twenty-nine CD8+ CDR3 sequences occurred in patients and in controls. No significant patient-versus-control difference appeared in CD8+ Simpson's diversity.

Patients chosen for sequencing had shown CD8+CD57+ cell expansion by flow cytometry. For CDR3 and TCR beta VDJ profiling, genomic DNA was the template used. From the reads, TCRdb called clonotypes with MiXCR, one entry per CDR3 protein. The sample has roughly 260,000 distinct CDR3 sequences, more than 40% seen once. V usage is TRBV11-2 and J usage is TRBJ1-1; the D is unclear. Source material: sorted CD4+, CD8+, or CD8+CD57+ T cells (not recorded which) from PBMCs. This receptor was obtained from a human donor with aplastic anemia. Written as DNA, the CDR3 is TGTGCCAGCAGTTTGACGACTGAAGCTTTCTTT. Its translation is CASSLTTEAFF. Using reference TRBV11-2 and TRBJ1-1 for the parts outside the CDR3, the full variable domain is EAGVAQSPRYKIIEKRQSVAFWCNPISGHATLYWYQQILGQGPKLLIQFQNNGVVDDSQLPKDRFSAERLKGVDSTLKIQPAKLEDSAVYLCASSLTTEAFFGQGTRLTVV.